Listed here are 31 T cell receptor beta chains from one sample, sequenced in a study of blood T cell repertoires in COVID-19 (dated by TCRdb to the early 2020s). The library came from the immunoSEQ multiplex PCR assay. As stored in TCRdb, this immuneACCESS dataset retains in-frame rearrangements with V and J assigned. A fraction of the clones does not appear; measured against another copy, unresolved V genes explain less than half of the discrepancy, and the remainder lacks a known reason. The sample records some 340,000 clones, about four fifths of which are singletons. 2.5% to 3.5% of the sample goes to the ten largest clones. Sequences were obtained from peripheral blood. The receptor set was obtained from a young man with active or convalescent COVID-19.

This clone was seen a few times. This chain uses TRBV3-1 (or the pseudogene TRBV3-2) with TRBJ2-3; 7 positions match TRBD2. The CDR3 has 16 residues. The trim removed 1 base at V and 5 bases at J, leaving 9 bases unmatched. Germline CDR1 is LGHDT and CDR2 is YNNKEL (reference sequence). CDR3 sequence reads: CASSQVGEGGQDTQYF. CDR3 nucleotide sequence: TGTGCCAGCAGCCAAGTAGGAGAGGGAGGGCAAGATACGCAGTATTTT.

The gene calls are TRBV18 and TRBJ2-7; 11 nucleotides align to TRBD1. V lost 5 bases and J lost 4; bases outside the gene matches: 7. CDR3 length: 15 amino acids. From germline, CDR1 is KGHSH and CDR2 LQKENI. CDR3 in DNA: TGTGCCAGCTCATCGAGCGGACAGGGGGCGTACGAGCAGTACTTC. Its protein product is CASSSSGQGAYEQYF.

The chain combines TRBV5-6 with TRBJ2-7; D might be TRBD1 (6 bases). Germline-derived CDR1 and CDR2 are SGHDT and YYEEEE. The V and J ends lost 4 bases and 7 bases respectively, with 21 bases between them. The CDR3 length is 15 residues. The CDR3 sequence: CASSPSGTRSWEQYF. The CDR3 bases are TGTGCCAGCAGCCCCTCCGGGACACGGTCGTGGGAGCAGTACTTC.

This clone was found once. The CDR3 reads CASSSQGAGSQPQHF. The CDR3 DNA is TGTGCCAGCAGTTCACAGGGGGCAGGGAGTCAGCCCCAGCATTTT. The V and J genes are TRBV6-5 and TRBJ1-5, with 9 nucleotides matching TRBD1. Germline V gene sequence: CDR1 MNHEY, CDR2 SVGAGI. The junction had 7 bases not matched to a gene; V was cut back by 4 bases and J by 6 bases. This CDR3 has 15 amino acids.

The chain couples TRBV30 to TRBJ1-5, with no clear D. The CDR3 consists of 15 residues. CDR1 and CDR2 from the germline V gene are GTSNPN and SVGIG (reference sequence). V dropped 2 bases and J dropped 1 base, with 12 bases sitting between them. The CDR3 bases are TGTGCCTGGAGTAACCGGGGAGGGAGCAATCAGCCCCAGCATTTT. Translating gives CAWSNRGGSNQPQHF.

The rearrangement joins TRBV5-4 to TRBJ1-2; D call uncertain. V was clipped by 4 bases and J by 6 bases, with 10 bases between them. This CDR3 contains 12 residues. The V gene's germline CDR1 is SGHNT and CDR2 YYREEE (reference sequence). CDR3 sequence reads: CASSRGIDGYTF. The CDR3 DNA sequence: TGTGCCAGCAGCCGGGGTATCGATGGCTACACCTTC. Full variable domain (missing parts from reference TRBV5-4 and TRBJ1-2): ETGVTQSPTHLIKTRGQQVTLRCSSQSGHNTVSWYQQALGQGPQFIFQYYREEENGRGNFPPRFSGLQFPNYSSELNVNALELDDSALYLCASSRGIDGYTFGSGTRLTVV.

CDR3 sequence reads: CAIKREGDYNEQFF. The DNA of the CDR3 is TGCGCCATCAAGCGGGAGGGGGACTACAATGAGCAGTTCTTC. This chain joins TRBV10-1 and TRBJ2-1, with 10 bases lining up with TRBD2. CDR1 and CDR2 from the germline V gene are WNHNN and SYGVQD (reference sequence). The V and J ends lost 10 bases and 3 bases, in that order; junction bases with no gene match: 6. This CDR3 region has 14 residues.

The CDR3 nucleotides are TGTGCCAGCAGCACTACGTGGGTGGCAGATACGCAGTATTTT. It codes for CASSTTWVADTQYF. The gene calls are TRBV9 and TRBJ2-3; D is uncertain. The CDR3 consists of 14 residues. V shed 4 bases and J shed 4 bases, with 13 bases lying between them. Germline CDR1 SGDLS, CDR2 YYNGEE.

This CDR3 reads CASSVAAGSGGATDTQYF. CDR3 nucleotide sequence: TGTGCCAGCAGCGTAGCAGCGGGCAGCGGGGGGGCAACGGATACGCAGTATTTT. V is TRBV9 and J is TRBJ2-3; 10 nucleotides line up with TRBD2. Trimming at V came to 0 bases and at J to 6 bases, leaving 13 bases not matched to a gene. The CDR3 covers 18 residues. Germline CDR1 and CDR2: SGDLS and YYNGEE. Variable domain in full (rest from reference TRBV9 and TRBJ2-3): DSGVTQTPKHLITATGQRVTLRCSPRSGDLSVYWYQQSLDQGLQFLIQYYNGEERAKGNILERFSAQQFPDLHSELNLSSLELGDSALYFCASSVAAGSGGATDTQYFGPGTRLTVL.

A single count supports this clone. V and J are TRBV5-1 and TRBJ2-1, with a tentative D call TRBD1 (5 bases). The CDR3 has 17 amino acids. Per germline, CDR1 SGHRS and CDR2 YFSETQ. Trimming removed 0 bases from V and 0 bases from J, with 13 bases in between. DNA for the CDR3: TGCGCCAGCAGCTTGGGCCAGGGATCGGGCTCCTACAATGAGCAGTTCTTC. It translates to CASSLGQGSGSYNEQFF.

This chain uses TRBV5-4 with TRBJ2-2; D possibly corresponds to TRBD1 (6 bases). The V gene lost 1 base and the J gene lost 4 bases, with 11 bases spanning the gap. This CDR3 spans 15 amino acids. The germline V gene encodes CDR1 SGHNT and CDR2 YYREEE (reference sequence). In DNA form, the CDR3 reads TGTGCCAGCAGCTTGACAGGGAAAGGCACCGGGGAGCTGTTTTTT. Its protein product is CASSLTGKGTGELFF. The full variable domain, in which reference TRBV5-4 and TRBJ2-2 provide the parts outside the CDR3, is ETGVTQSPTHLIKTRGQQVTLRCSSQSGHNTVSWYQQALGQGPQFIFQYYREEENGRGNFPPRFSGLQFPNYSSELNVNALELDDSALYLCASSLTGKGTGELFFGEGSRLTVL.

V and J are TRBV7-6 and TRBJ2-1; 10 nucleotides align to TRBD2. V was pared by 4 bases and J by 2 bases, with 2 bases of the junction left unmatched. Germline assignment: CDR1 SGHVS and CDR2 FNYEAQ. This CDR3 region has 15 residues. The CDR3 region has the DNA TGTGCCAGCAGCTCCGGGACTAGCGCCTACAATGAGCAGTTCTTC. Its translation: CASSSGTSAYNEQFF. Filled out from reference TRBV7-6 and TRBJ2-1, the complete variable domain reads GAGVSQSPRYKVTKRGQDVALRCDPISGHVSLYWYRQALGQGPEFLTYFNYEAQQDKSGLPNDRFSAERPEGSISTLTIQRTEQRDSAMYRCASSSGTSAYNEQFFGPGTRLTVL.

This clone has a single count. J is TRBJ1-2 and V is TRBV2; tentative D call: TRBD1 (5 bases). The CDR3 runs 13 residues. Trimming shortened V by 3 bases and J by 8 bases, and 13 bases separated the two germline ends. Germline CDR1 SNHLY, CDR2 FYNNEI. The CDR3: CASSDSRGRGYTF. CDR3 nucleotide sequence: TGTGCCAGCAGTGACAGCCGGGGGAGAGGCTACACCTTC.

The chain's CDR3 is CAIPPFDGANSPLHF. The CDR3 nucleotides read TGTGCCATCCCACCTTTCGACGGAGCAAATTCACCCCTCCACTTT. This chain connects TRBV7-3 to TRBJ1-6; no definite D call. CDR3 length: 15 residues. The V gene's germline CDR1 is SGHTA and CDR2 FQGTGA. V lost 10 bases and J lost 7, with 20 bases in between.

The sample holds one count of this clone. The chain links TRBV6-2 or TRBV6-3 to TRBJ2-3, with 8 nucleotides matching TRBD2. Trimming cost V 2 bases and J 5 bases; bases outside gene matches: 9. The CDR3 consists of 16 residues. Germline V gene lookup returns CDR1 MNHEY and CDR2 SVGEGT. The CDR3 coding sequence is TGTGCCAGCAGTTACGGGACTAGAGGGGCCAGAGATACGCAGTATTTT. As protein: CASSYGTRGARDTQYF.

The CDR3 is CASSFIRDRDFGANVLTF. The CDR3 DNA reads TGTGCCAGCAGCTTTATTAGGGACAGGGATTTCGGGGCCAACGTCCTGACTTTC. This chain uses TRBV7-2 with TRBJ2-6; 9 nucleotides align to TRBD1. The CDR3 loop spans 18 amino acids. Losses at the gene ends were 3 bases for V and 4 bases for J; bases not matched to a gene: 10. Germline V gene sequence: CDR1 SGHTA, CDR2 FQGNSA.

V usage is TRBV27 and J usage is TRBJ1-1; the D gene is possibly TRBD1 (5 bases). The CDR3 sequence is 13 residues long. V was shortened by 6 bases and J by 0 bases, with 8 bases between the two germline ends. Germline-derived CDR1 and CDR2 are MNHEY and SMNVEV (reference sequence). The CDR3 nucleotides read TGTGCCAGCAGCCCGACAGTGAACACTGAAGCTTTCTTT. Its translation: CASSPTVNTEAFF.

This clone was observed a single time. The chain uses TRBV4-1 and TRBJ2-1; TRBD2 is a possible D gene (6 bases). The germline gives CDR1 MGHRA, CDR2 YSYEKL. V lost 2 bases and J lost 6, with 23 bases in between. This CDR3 has 18 amino acids. CDR3: CASSQSGTGSLAGNEQFF. The CDR3 nucleotides are TGCGCCAGCAGCCAATCCGGGACTGGCTCCTTGGCTGGCAATGAGCAGTTCTTC.

V is TRBV7-3 and J is TRBJ2-7; the D is unclear. Trimming removed 3 bases from V and 3 bases from J, with 6 bases in between. CDR3 length equals 12 residues. Per the germline V gene, CDR1 is SGHTA and CDR2 is FQGTGA. The CDR3 loop reads CASSFYFYEQYF. CDR3 DNA sequence: TGTGCCAGCAGCTTTTACTTCTACGAGCAGTACTTC.

V is TRBV28 and J is TRBJ1-5, with D perhaps TRBD1 (5 bases). V lost 6 bases, J lost 1 base, and 19 bases lay in between. Germline V gene sequence: CDR1 MDHEN, CDR2 SYDVKM. This CDR3 has 17 amino acids. CDR3 bases: TGTGCCAGCAGCCCCCTCCGGGGGGGAACGAGCAATCAGCCCCAGCATTTT. This gives the protein CASSPLRGGTSNQPQHF. The variable domain in full, with the rest retrieved from reference TRBV28 and TRBJ1-5, is DVKVTQSSRYLVKRTGEKVFLECVQDMDHENMFWYRQDPGLGLRLIYFSYDVKMKEKGDIPEGYSVSREKKERFSLILESASTNQTSMYLCASSPLRGGTSNQPQHFGDGTRLSIL.

V gene TRBV5-5 combines with J gene TRBJ2-7; 9 bases agree with TRBD2. V lost 4 bases to trimming and J lost 4 bases; unmatched junction nucleotides: 9. Per germline, CDR1 SGHKS and CDR2 YYEKEE (reference sequence). The CDR3 loop spans 15 amino acids. The CDR3 region is CASSLGAGGLYEQYF. In DNA form, the CDR3 reads TGTGCCAGCAGCCTCGGAGCGGGGGGACTATACGAGCAGTACTTC.

CDR3 nucleotide sequence: TGTGCCACCAGCAGAGATTTTACTAGCGGGAGGGCTAACGAGCAGTACTTC. Its protein product is CATSRDFTSGRANEQYF. The V gene is TRBV15, the J gene TRBJ2-7; 13 nucleotides agree with TRBD2. The CDR3 is made up of 17 amino acids. Per the germline V gene, CDR1 is LNHNV and CDR2 is YYDKDF (reference sequence). V lost 0 bases and J lost 5; bases outside the gene matches: 7. The full variable domain, its missing parts supplied by reference TRBV15 and TRBJ2-7, is DAMVIQNPRYQVTQFGKPVTLSCSQTLNHNVMYWYQQKSSQAPKLLFHYYDKDFNNEADTPDNFQSRRPNTSFCFLDIRSPGLGDTAMYLCATSRDFTSGRANEQYFGPGTRLTVT.

CDR3 amino acids: CASSPPPVTDTQYF. As DNA, the CDR3 is TGTGCCAGCAGCCCCCCTCCGGTCACAGATACGCAGTATTTT. The chain is built from TRBV9 and TRBJ2-3; D not resolved. The CDR3 length is 14 residues. V was pared by 4 bases and J by 2 bases, with 11 bases between. Germline V gene sequence: CDR1 SGDLS, CDR2 YYNGEE.

V gene TRBV24-1 combines with J gene TRBJ2-3, with D possibly matching TRBD2 (6 bases). The V end lost 6 bases, the J end lost 1 base, and 16 bases lay between the germline ends. CDR1 is KGHDR, CDR2 SFDVKD, per germline. This CDR3 is built from 16 residues. CDR3 sequence reads: CATSRRRGMGTDTQYF. The DNA of the CDR3 is TGTGCCACCAGTCGGAGGCGGGGAATGGGCACAGATACGCAGTATTTT.

The V and J genes are TRBV4-3 and TRBJ1-2; the match to TRBD1 covers 7 bases. The ends lost 3 bases at V and 7 bases at J; junction bases unmatched: 23. CDR3 length: 19 residues. Germline CDR1 LGHNA, CDR2 YSLEER. DNA of the CDR3: TGCGCCAGCAGCCACTATGGGACAGCCCTTGCGGATACGGAGCGTGGCTACACCTTC. Its protein is CASSHYGTALADTERGYTF.

This chain uses TRBV3-1 (or the pseudogene TRBV3-2) with TRBJ2-4, with 8 bases fitting TRBD2. CDR1 and CDR2 (germline): LGHDT, YNNKEL (reference sequence). Losses at the gene ends were 0 bases for V and 12 bases for J; bases not matched to a gene: 7. This CDR3 region has 14 residues. CDR3 sequence reads: CASSQDSTTSGQYF. The DNA for the CDR3 is TGTGCCAGCAGCCAAGACTCCACAACTAGCGGTCAGTACTTC.

This rearrangement joins TRBV7-8 to TRBJ2-7, with 7 nucleotides matching TRBD1. Germline V gene lookup returns CDR1 SGHVS and CDR2 FQNEAQ. V lost 1 base and J lost 8; bases outside the gene matches: 11. The CDR3 loop spans 15 amino acids. The CDR3 DNA follows: TGTGCCAGCAGCTTAGTCGACAGGGTAGAAGGAAAGCAGTACTTC. The encoded protein is CASSLVDRVEGKQYF.

This chain links TRBV9 with TRBJ1-6; D may be TRBD1 (6 bases). The CDR3 length is 15 residues. Between the trimmed V and J ends, which lost 3 bases and 10 bases, there was a span of 17 bases. Germline-derived CDR1 and CDR2 are SGDLS and YYNGEE. In nucleotides, the CDR3 is TGTGCCAGCAGCGCATCAGGGGCCTGGGAATCACCCCTCCACTTT. This encodes CASSASGAWESPLHF.

The V call is TRBV4-3, the J call TRBJ2-7, with TRBD1 identical over 7 bases. This CDR3 contains 15 residues. V lost 0 bases and J lost 4; bases outside the gene matches: 6. CDR1 is LGHNA and CDR2 is YSLEER in the germline V gene. Written as DNA, the CDR3 is TGCGCCAGCAGCCAAGACAAGGGGGCGAAATACGAGCAGTACTTC. This gives the protein CASSQDKGAKYEQYF.

The chain combines TRBV12-3 or TRBV12-4 with TRBJ2-7; 8 positions match TRBD1. CDR3 size: 13 residues. The V gene end was trimmed by 6 bases and the J gene end by 6 bases; junction bases not matched to a gene: 7. Here the CDR3 reads CASRGGQGGEQYF. CDR3 nucleotide sequence: TGTGCCAGCAGGGGTGGACAGGGCGGCGAGCAGTACTTC.

CDR3 nucleotides: TGTGCCAGCAAGGGACTTGTCACAGATACGCAGTATTTT. Translation: CASKGLVTDTQYF. V and J are TRBV27 and TRBJ2-3; possibly TRBD2 for D (6 bases). Germline CDR1 MNHEY, CDR2 SMNVEV (reference sequence). V lost 7 bases, J lost 2 bases, and 10 bases lay in between. The CDR3 covers 13 residues.